The sequence of this TCR beta chain was determined in a study of blood T cell repertoires in COVID-19. Across the study: From T cells, B-cell-depleted T cells, or PBMCs came the material, which was cDNA or gDNA.

Germline assignment: CDR1 LGHNA and CDR2 YNFKEQ. The trim removed 5 bases at V and 10 bases at J, leaving 12 bases unmatched. The CDR3 length is 15 residues. This clone was recorded only once. In the study's own analysis: Amplification with reference gene primers provided the estimates of nucleated cell counts. The method was immunoSEQ multiplex PCR; TCRdb's version includes in-frame clones alone and lacks a portion of them. Clonal size and the V and J genes are those of that table, whereas D and trimming came from the DNA. The sample shows fewer than 150,000 clones, 77% of them seen only once. V is TRBV4-2 and J is TRBJ2-1; 9 bases line up with TRBD2. The clonotype was recovered from a man older than 75 with acute or convalescent COVID-19. The specimen was peripheral blood. CDR3 loop: CASSKRGVGAGEQFF. CDR3 in DNA: TGTGCCAGCAGCAAGCGGGGGGTTGGGGCGGGCGAGCAGTTCTTC.